One and the same sample provided the 26 T cell receptor beta chains below, sequenced in a study of T cells in Graves' hyperthyroidism and ophthalmopathy. RNA transcripts provided the source from which TCR beta CDR3 regions were amplified. First-round RT-PCR with HTBI primers amplified the TCR CDR3 region. TCRdb passed the multiplex PCR reads through MiXCR, listing each CDR3 protein once. The repertoire holds approximately 590,000 distinct CDR3 sequences, with 15% to 18% as singletons. Sequencing was done on a sample of blood. All receptors derive from a woman aged 25 to 39 with Graves' hyperthyroidism.

This clonotype came up a few times. The chain combines TRBV9 with TRBJ2-2; D not certain. V was shortened by 2 bases and J by 3 bases, with 8 bases between the two germline ends. Looked up from germline, CDR1 is SGDLS and CDR2 is YYNGEE. CDR3 length: 14 residues. The CDR3 reads CASSVGGDTGELFF. CDR3 sequence (DNA): TGTGCCAGCAGCGTTGGTGGGGACACCGGGGAGCTGTTTTTT.

This clonotype appeared many times. J is TRBJ2-7 and V is TRBV6-1; 13 bases agree with TRBD2. V lost 6 bases, J lost 4 bases, and 9 bases stayed unmatched. CDR1 MNHNS and CDR2 SASEGT come from the germline V gene. The CDR3 has 16 residues. DNA for the CDR3: TGTGCCAGCAGCCCGGGACTAGCGGGAAAGGAGTACGAGCAGTACTTC. This encodes CASSPGLAGKEYEQYF.

This clonotype appeared many times. This chain connects TRBV12-3 or TRBV12-4 to TRBJ2-1; the D gene is possibly TRBD1 (6 bases). Trimming removed 4 bases from V and 5 bases from J, with 6 bases in between. The CDR3 runs to 12 residues. The CDR3 coding sequence is TGTGCCAGCAGTTGGGGGCACAATGAGCAGTTCTTC. It encodes CASSWGHNEQFF.

The CDR3 nucleotides are TGTGCCTGGAGTGATTTAGCGGGAAACGCAGATACGCAGTATTTT. Translation gives CAWSDLAGNADTQYF. The V call is TRBV30, the J call TRBJ2-3; 8 bases agree with TRBD2. From germline, CDR1 is GTSNPN and CDR2 SVGIG (reference sequence). This CDR3 region has 15 residues. The V gene end was trimmed by 1 base and the J gene end by 4 bases; junction bases not matched to a gene: 7.

This clonotype has a handful of counts. This rearrangement joins TRBV5-1 to TRBJ2-2, with 8 bases fitting TRBD2. From germline, CDR1 is SGHRS and CDR2 YFSETQ. V gave up 5 bases and J gave up 6 bases; unmatched junction bases: 15. The CDR3 has 17 amino acids. CDR3 amino acids: CASRYGREREKSGELFF. The CDR3 nucleotides are TGCGCCAGCAGGTATGGCCGTGAGCGGGAGAAGTCCGGGGAGCTGTTTTTT.

The CDR3 bases are TGCAGCGTTGAAGGGGGCGGCTACTATGGCTACACCTTC. It encodes CSVEGGGYYGYTF. The genes are TRBV29-1 and TRBJ1-2; weak D call: TRBD1 (5 bases). The CDR3 consists of 13 residues. The V gene lost 1 base and the J gene lost 3 bases, with 9 bases spanning the gap. Germline V gives CDR1 SQVTM, CDR2 ANQGSEA.

The sample holds many counts of this clonotype. The rearrangement links TRBV28 to TRBJ2-7, with D perhaps TRBD2 (6 bases). CDR3 length: 11 amino acids. Germline values: CDR1 MDHEN, CDR2 SYDVKM. V was cut by 8 bases and J by 5 bases, with 10 bases left in between. CDR3 nucleotides: TGTGCCAGCGGTAGGAGGGACGAGCAGTACTTC. It translates to CASGRRDEQYF.

This clonotype has just a few counts. The chain employs TRBV5-1 and TRBJ2-2; TRBD1 is a possible D gene (7 bases). Germline V gene lookup returns CDR1 SGHRS and CDR2 YFSETQ. This CDR3 has 15 amino acids. The V end was cut by 0 bases, the J end by 5 bases, with 11 bases between. The CDR3 spells CASSLARGETGELFF. In DNA form, the CDR3 reads TGCGCCAGCAGCTTGGCCAGGGGGGAGACCGGGGAGCTGTTTTTT.

This clonotype showed up many times. The chain combines TRBV19 with TRBJ2-7; tentatively, D is TRBD1 (5 bases). The CDR3 loop spans 14 amino acids. V lost 6 bases to trimming and J lost 5 bases, with 17 bases between them. Germline-derived CDR1 and CDR2 are LNHDA and SQIVND (reference sequence). The CDR3 nucleotides read TGTGCCAGTAGCCGACAGCAGGGTTCCCACGAGCAGTACTTC. Amino acid sequence: CASSRQQGSHEQYF.

The rearrangement uses TRBV20-1 and TRBJ1-1, with D maybe TRBD1 (6 bases). This CDR3 region has 14 residues. The V gene lost 5 bases and the J gene lost 0 bases, with 13 bases spanning the gap. CDR1 DFQATT and CDR2 SNEGSKA come from the germline V gene (reference sequence). Written as DNA, the CDR3 is TGCAGTGCTTACACAGGGAGCCTGAACACTGAAGCTTTCTTT. Translated: CSAYTGSLNTEAFF.

J is TRBJ2-2 and V is TRBV9, with 11 positions matching TRBD2. Per germline, CDR1 SGDLS and CDR2 YYNGEE. The CDR3 covers 17 residues. With V trimmed by 0 bases and J by 4 bases, 5 bases remained unmatched. CDR3 nucleotide sequence: TGTGCCAGCAGCGTAGGGCTAGCGGGAGGCGCCACCGGGGAGCTGTTTTTT. Its protein product is CASSVGLAGGATGELFF.

The table lists this clonotype with many counts. The chain has TRBV5-1 and TRBJ2-2; tentative D call: TRBD2 (6 bases). The CDR3 covers 16 residues. Germline CDR1 and CDR2: SGHRS and YFSETQ. V lost 1 base to trimming and J lost 0 bases, with 10 bases between them. This CDR3 reads CASSLLAVTNTGELFF. The CDR3 region has the DNA TGCGCCAGCAGCTTGTTAGCGGTTACGAACACCGGGGAGCTGTTTTTT.

This clonotype was detected many times. The chain links TRBV5-1 to TRBJ2-7; D gene unclear. Germline V gene lookup returns CDR1 SGHRS and CDR2 YFSETQ. There are 13 residues in the CDR3. The V end lost 0 bases, the J end lost 6 bases, and 10 bases lay between the germline ends. As DNA, the CDR3 is TGCGCCAGCAGCTTGGGGAGCGATCTCGAGCAGTACTTC. Translation: CASSLGSDLEQYF.

This clonotype was recorded many times. The chain recombines TRBV11-2 with TRBJ2-7; D is perhaps TRBD2 (5 bases). Trimming left V 5 bases short and J 4 bases short, with 15 bases between. CDR3 length: 14 residues. Germline V gene lookup returns CDR1 SGHAT and CDR2 FQNNGV. The CDR3 here is CASSMTILEYEQYF. CDR3 DNA: TGTGCCAGCAGCATGACTATCCTCGAGTACGAGCAGTACTTC.

In this sample, this clonotype turned up many times. This rearrangement joins TRBV20-1 to TRBJ1-5, with 7 bases that match TRBD1. This CDR3 spans 16 amino acids. With 4 bases clipped from V and 3 bases from J, the junction kept 12 bases outside the gene matches. Germline CDR1 reads DFQATT; CDR2 reads SNEGSKA (reference sequence). The CDR3 is CSAIQRQGGFNQPQHF. The CDR3 DNA reads as TGCAGTGCTATCCAAAGACAGGGAGGATTCAATCAGCCCCAGCATTTT.

The table lists this clonotype with many counts. The V gene is TRBV6-2 or TRBV6-3, the J gene TRBJ2-5, with D unclear. The CDR3 runs to 12 residues. Germline V gene sequence: CDR1 MNHEY, CDR2 SVGEGT. The V and J ends lost 8 bases and 5 bases respectively, with 12 bases between them. The DNA of the CDR3 is TGTGCCAGCGGACCCGTACGGGAGACCCAGTACTTC. The encoded protein is CASGPVRETQYF.

This clonotype was seen ten or more times. The J gene is TRBJ1-1, the V gene TRBV28; possibly TRBD1 for D (5 bases). CDR3 length: 15 residues. Germline V CDR1 and CDR2: MDHEN, SYDVKM. Trimming left V 3 bases short and J 1 base short, with 12 bases between. CDR3 nucleotides: TGTGCCAGCAGTTTGCCCCGGGACCAGAACACTGAAGCTTTCTTT. It is translated as CASSLPRDQNTEAFF.

This clonotype showed up many times. The chain recombines TRBV9 with TRBJ2-1, with 12 bases that match TRBD2. Germline V gene sequence: CDR1 SGDLS, CDR2 YYNGEE. This CDR3 is 16 amino acids long. J was trimmed by 5 bases and V by 3 bases; bases with no gene match: 6. CDR3 sequence reads: CASSDRTSGTNNEQFF. DNA of the CDR3: TGTGCCAGCAGCGATCGGACTAGCGGGACTAACAATGAGCAGTTCTTC.

This clonotype was picked up a small number of times. The chain employs TRBV14 and TRBJ1-1, with D possibly being TRBD1 (5 bases). Germline V lookup: CDR1 SGHDN, CDR2 FVKESK. This CDR3 contains 15 residues. Deletions cut 8 bases from V and 1 base from J, with 17 bases between. The CDR3 region has the DNA TGTGCCAGCCCCAGGGAAGGCCACTCGAACACTGAAGCTTTCTTT. Encoded protein: CASPREGHSNTEAFF.

This clonotype came up many times. The CDR3 nucleotides are TGTGCCAGCCTTCCGGGACAGGGGGTAGCCAAAAACATTCAGTACTTC. Translated: CASLPGQGVAKNIQYF. V gene TRBV12-3 or TRBV12-4 combines with J gene TRBJ2-4, with TRBD1 identical over 11 bases. J gave up 0 bases and V 8 bases, and 6 bases lay outside the gene matches. This CDR3 spans 16 amino acids.

This clonotype was seen a single time. V is TRBV4-3 and J is TRBJ2-1; TRBD2 is a possible D gene (5 bases). Trimming pared 5 bases from V and 2 bases from J, leaving 16 bases between. This CDR3 has 16 residues. Germline V lookup: CDR1 LGHNA, CDR2 YSLEER. Written as DNA, the CDR3 is TGCGCCAGCAGCGAAAGCATCCTAGCACCCTACAATGAGCAGTTCTTC. This codes for CASSESILAPYNEQFF.

The chain is built from TRBV3-1 and TRBJ2-1; the D gene is possibly TRBD2 (6 bases). The CDR3 loop spans 14 amino acids. Germline assignment: CDR1 LGHDT and CDR2 YNNKEL (reference sequence). Trimming stripped 0 bases from V and 8 bases from J, with 11 bases between. The CDR3 loop is CASSQDTSSDEQFF. CDR3 bases: TGTGCCAGCAGCCAAGATACTAGCAGCGATGAGCAGTTCTTC.

The chain is built from TRBV7-9 and TRBJ2-1; TRBD1 matches at 8 bases. Germline values: CDR1 SEHNR, CDR2 FQNEAQ (reference sequence). The V segment lost 5 bases and the J segment 4 bases; nucleotides outside the gene matches: 4. The CDR3 extends over 14 amino acids. CDR3 coding DNA: TGTGCCAGCAGCAACAGACAGGGGTACAATGAGCAGTTCTTC. It translates to CASSNRQGYNEQFF.

This clonotype occurred a few times. The CDR3 bases are TGTGCCAGCAGCTTAGCATACGCGGGAGCCTACGAGCAGTACTTC. Amino acid sequence: CASSLAYAGAYEQYF. V is TRBV7-2 and J is TRBJ2-7; TRBD2 aligns across 7 bases. This CDR3 has 15 residues. Unmatched junction bases numbered 4, after V lost 0 bases and J lost 2 bases. Per germline, CDR1 SGHTA and CDR2 FQGNSA.

This clonotype was observed many times. The rearrangement links TRBV12-3 or TRBV12-4 to TRBJ2-3; possibly TRBD1 for D (6 bases). CDR3 length: 14 amino acids. Between the trimmed V and J ends, which lost 6 bases and 2 bases, there was a span of 12 bases. CDR3 coding DNA: TGTGCCAGCAGACGGGACAAAATCACAGATACGCAGTATTTT. Amino acids: CASRRDKITDTQYF.

This clonotype has more than one count but fewer than ten. The CDR3 end shows no conserved phenylalanine or tryptophan, and so a read error is likely. The rearrangement links TRBV7-2 to TRBJ1-1, with D perhaps TRBD1 (6 bases). Germline V lookup: CDR1 SGHTA, CDR2 FQGNSA. With 6 bases removed from V and 4 bases from J, the gap between germline ends came to 12 bases. This CDR3 spans 13 amino acids. CDR3 sequence (DNA): TGTGCCAGCAGTGAACAACAGGGCACTGAAGCTTTCTCT. It codes for CASSEQQGTEAFS.